This T cell receptor (beta chain) was retrieved from a study of T cell repertoires in cytomegalovirus infection. The V end lost 4 bases, the J end lost 7 bases, and 12 bases lay between the germline ends. The CDR3 runs to 13 residues. CDR1 and CDR2 (germline): SGHNT, YYREEE (reference sequence). TCRdb fed the reads into MiXCR, producing one record per CDR3 protein. There are 200,000 to 300,000 distinct CDR3 sequences in the sample; approximately 13% occur only once, and under 2% lies in the top ten. A few counts support this clonotype. The material sequenced was PBMCs. The chain recombines TRBV5-4 with TRBJ2-1, with D maybe TRBD2 (5 bases). The receptor comes from a human donor in good health (CMV status not recorded). Some clones in this sample may be carry-over from other donors' samples. The CDR3, as DNA: TGTGCCAGCAGCGTCGTCACGGGGAATGAGCAGTTCTTC. This encodes CASSVVTGNEQFF.